The clone carrying this TCR beta chain came up a few times. Its cognate antigen is unknown. The CDR3 runs to 13 residues. Trimming removed 3 bases at V and 2 bases at J, with 8 bases between. Germline CDR1 SGDLS, CDR2 YYNGEE. TCRdb re-analysed the 5' RACE reads in MiXCR, keeping a single row per CDR3 protein. The table has about 400,000 distinct CDR3 sequences, 14% seen once. These data are taken from a study of T-cell memory formation after mild COVID-19. Study-level results: Most CD4+ clones that shrank were in CM and EM, while CD8+ ones turned up in EMRA. The finding that pre-infection memory included some responding clones suggested that cross-reactive memory joined. Contracting clones from day 15 to 85 had balanced CD4/CD8; later expanders favoured CD4+.

This TCR derives from a man aged 18 to 29 who had mild COVID-19 (a few samples of this study predate the infection). Cell type and time point are not known. Sequenced material: PBMCs or a T cell subset sorted from them (not recorded which). The V call is TRBV9, the J call TRBJ1-2; D unresolved. CDR3 loop: CASSDPWNYGYTF. CDR3 nucleotide sequence: TGTGCCAGCAGCGATCCTTGGAACTATGGCTACACCTTC.